The 21 T cell receptor beta chains listed next were all sequenced from one sample in a study of beta chain features in type 1 diabetes. cDNA synthesis used the whole RNA isolate, giving expressed TCRB sequences. Sequencing was performed with immunoSEQ multiplex PCR; in TCRdb, only in-frame clones are kept and a portion is missing. The sample includes roughly 610,000 clones, roughly a sixth of them seen just once. Sequenced sample: naive CD4+ T cells from blood. All receptors come from a man between 18 and 35 years old in good health.

CDR3 sequence: CASSINPHEQYF. The CDR3, as DNA: TGTGCCAGTAGTATAAATCCCCACGAGCAGTACTTC. The chain links TRBV19 to TRBJ2-7; D is unclear. The CDR3 totals 12 residues. V was trimmed by 2 bases and J by 5 bases, leaving 7 bases between them. Per germline, CDR1 LNHDA and CDR2 SQIVND (reference sequence).

V and J are TRBV9 and TRBJ2-3; the D is unclear. V dropped 3 bases and J dropped 1 base, with 12 bases sitting between them. CDR1 is SGDLS and CDR2 is YYNGEE in the germline V gene. The CDR3 covers 15 residues. The CDR3 region is CASSARETRTDTQYF. In DNA form, the CDR3 reads TGTGCCAGCAGCGCAAGGGAAACCCGCACAGATACGCAGTATTTT.

There are a few counts of this clone. The V and J genes are TRBV2 and TRBJ1-1, with D unresolved. The CDR3 covers 14 residues. The V and J ends lost 7 bases and 1 base respectively, with 13 bases between them. Germline values: CDR1 SNHLY, CDR2 FYNNEI. The CDR3 coding sequence is TGTGCCAGCACCGTGGGTTGGGGGAACACTGAAGCTTTCTTT. Protein: CASTVGWGNTEAFF.

This clone was observed a few times. This rearrangement joins TRBV7-9 to TRBJ2-2, with a possible D match to TRBD1 (6 bases). There are 14 residues in the CDR3. Trimming took off 5 bases at V and 6 bases at J, with 13 bases between the two ends. Per germline, CDR1 SEHNR and CDR2 FQNEAQ (reference sequence). The CDR3 is CASSRARGSGELFF. The DNA for the CDR3 is TGTGCCAGCAGCCGCGCCAGGGGATCCGGGGAGCTGTTTTTT.

The rearrangement uses TRBV28 and TRBJ2-3; no definite D call. Germline V gene sequence: CDR1 MDHEN, CDR2 SYDVKM. V dropped 5 bases and J dropped 6 bases, with 9 bases sitting between them. This CDR3 is built from 12 residues. The CDR3: CASSPRRDTQYF. The CDR3 DNA is TGTGCCAGCAGTCCCCGCCGGGATACGCAGTATTTT.

This rearrangement joins TRBV7-2 to TRBJ2-7; either TRBD1 or TRBD2 may fit D (7 bases each). The length of the CDR3 is 17 residues. The V gene lost 4 bases and the J gene lost 4 bases, with 23 bases spanning the gap. Germline-derived CDR1 and CDR2 are SGHTA and FQGNSA. CDR3 DNA: TGTGCCAGCAGCTCACCCCTTAGCGGGTGGACAGGATACGAGCAGTACTTC. Its protein is CASSSPLSGWTGYEQYF.

This clone occurred a few times. V and J are TRBV6-1 and TRBJ2-7; 7 bases are shared with TRBD2. The CDR3 extends over 13 amino acids. The J segment lost 6 bases and the V segment lost 4 bases, leaving 6 bases of the junction unmatched. In germline, CDR1 is MNHNS, CDR2 SASEGT. The CDR3 sequence is CASSVPGLREQYF. In DNA form, the CDR3 reads TGTGCCAGCAGTGTCCCGGGACTACGCGAGCAGTACTTC.

The chain uses TRBV9 and TRBJ2-1; D ambiguous. The CDR3 is 15 residues long. Trimming took 1 base from V and 5 from J, leaving 13 bases between them. Germline loops: CDR1 SGDLS, CDR2 YYNGEE. The CDR3, as DNA: TGTGCCAGCAGCGTAACCGCCAGTAAGGACAATGAGCAGTTCTTC. Its protein is CASSVTASKDNEQFF.

The chain carries TRBV30 and TRBJ1-6; 7 bases map to TRBD1. The CDR3 covers 15 residues. Germline assignment: CDR1 GTSNPN and CDR2 SVGIG (reference sequence). V lost 3 bases, J lost 6 bases, and 8 bases stayed unmatched. DNA for the CDR3: TGTGCCTGGAGCGGCGGACAGGCCTCTAATTCACCCCTCCACTTT. Its translation: CAWSGGQASNSPLHF.

This clone was picked up a small number of times. The genes are TRBV18 and TRBJ1-1; D is perhaps TRBD1 (5 bases). The CDR3 runs to 14 residues. Germline V CDR1 and CDR2: KGHSH, LQKENI. V was cut by 3 bases and J by 2 bases, with 10 bases left in between. CDR3 sequence: CASSPGTYNTEAFF. CDR3 DNA: TGTGCCAGCTCACCGGGGACGTACAACACTGAAGCTTTCTTT.

This chain joins TRBV28 and TRBJ2-3; D not resolved. CDR1 and CDR2 (germline): MDHEN, SYDVKM. The CDR3 is made up of 15 amino acids. V was trimmed by 5 bases and J by 4 bases, leaving 16 bases between them. The chain's CDR3 is CASSGSGRIPDTQYF. The DNA for the CDR3 is TGTGCCAGCAGTGGTTCGGGCCGAATACCAGATACGCAGTATTTT.

This clone occurred a few times. The CDR3 reads CASSLRQRVQQYF. Written as DNA, the CDR3 is TGTGCCAGCAGCCTAAGACAGAGGGTTCAGCAGTACTTC. This chain uses TRBV7-2 with TRBJ2-7; D is perhaps TRBD1 or TRBD2 (5 bases each). The CDR3 is 13 amino acids. V lost 5 bases to trimming and J lost 8 bases, with 16 bases between them. In germline, CDR1 is SGHTA, CDR2 FQGNSA.

This chain joins TRBV5-6 and TRBJ2-7, with 9 bases that match TRBD1. This CDR3 has 16 amino acids. Trimming at V came to 5 bases and at J to 7 bases, leaving 16 bases not matched to a gene. The germline CDR1 and CDR2 sequences are SGHDT and YYEEEE. The CDR3 is CASRTYKGQGKGEQYF. CDR3 bases: TGTGCCAGCAGGACATACAAGGGACAGGGTAAAGGAGAGCAGTACTTC.

This clone has a handful of counts. This chain joins TRBV27 and TRBJ1-5; D unclear. Trimming removed 0 bases at V and 9 bases at J, with 9 bases between. The CDR3 has 13 amino acids. Germline V CDR1 and CDR2: MNHEY, SMNVEV (reference sequence). As DNA, the CDR3 is TGTGCCAGCAGTTTATCGCGGCAATCGCCCCAGCATTTT. Translation gives CASSLSRQSPQHF.

The rearrangement joins TRBV7-3 to TRBJ2-2, with 11 bases identical to TRBD2. Trimming cost V 0 bases and J 8 bases; bases outside gene matches: 14. The germline V gene has CDR1 SGHTA and CDR2 FQGTGA. CDR3 size: 19 residues. As DNA, the CDR3 is TGTGCCAGCAGCTTAACCGCTAGCGGGAGGAGGATTTTAACGGGGGAGCTGTTTTTT. As protein: CASSLTASGRRILTGELFF.

This clone has a handful of counts. The gene calls are TRBV7-9 and TRBJ1-1; 7 nucleotides align to TRBD1. The CDR3 runs 14 residues. After removal of 5 bases from V and 4 bases from J, the junction contained 7 bases not matched to a gene. The germline V gene encodes CDR1 SEHNR and CDR2 FQNEAQ (reference sequence). Here the CDR3 reads CASSQETGSTEAFF. For the CDR3, the DNA is TGTGCCAGCAGCCAAGAGACAGGGTCCACTGAAGCTTTCTTT.

Worth noting for this clone: Other DNA sequences within the sample encode an identical CDR3. The V and J genes are TRBV20-1 and TRBJ2-5, with unresolved D. V was shortened by 2 bases and J by 5 bases, with 6 bases between the two germline ends. This CDR3 region has 11 residues. Per the germline V gene, CDR1 is DFQATT and CDR2 is SNEGSKA (reference sequence). The CDR3 nucleotides read TGCAGTGCTAGACGGCAGGAGACCCAGTACTTC. This encodes CSARRQETQYF.

This clone occurred a few times. The CDR3 region has the DNA TGTGCCAGCAGAGCCGGGACAGGGAATCCGACCCTCCACTTT. Amino acids: CASRAGTGNPTLHF. The chain links TRBV2 to TRBJ1-6; 9 bases match TRBD1. This CDR3 has 14 residues. The germline V gene encodes CDR1 SNHLY and CDR2 FYNNEI. The J segment lost 14 bases and the V segment lost 6 bases, leaving 11 bases of the junction unmatched.

This clone was detected a few times. Here the CDR3 reads CASSLSLASGRADEQYF. For the CDR3, the DNA is TGTGCCAGCAGCTTATCGCTAGCTAGCGGGAGGGCCGACGAGCAGTACTTC. The chain carries TRBV7-9 and TRBJ2-7, with 12 positions matching TRBD2. The V segment lost 2 bases and the J segment 5 bases; nucleotides outside the gene matches: 10. Germline V gene sequence: CDR1 SEHNR, CDR2 FQNEAQ (reference sequence). The length of the CDR3 is 17 residues.

This clone was seen a few times. The genes are TRBV6-6 and TRBJ2-5; the match to TRBD2 covers 8 bases. The CDR3 has 13 residues. Germline CDR1 reads MNHNY; CDR2 reads SVGAGI (reference sequence). V shed 6 bases, J shed 3 bases, and the junction held 3 bases outside the gene matches. This CDR3 reads CASRLAGKETQYF. CDR3 nucleotide sequence: TGTGCCAGCAGATTAGCGGGAAAAGAGACCCAGTACTTC.

The sample holds a few counts of this clone. J is TRBJ2-1 and V is TRBV5-1, with TRBD2 matching over 11 bases. Germline lookup yields CDR1 SGHRS and CDR2 YFSETQ. The CDR3 has 21 amino acids. Germline trimming cut 6 bases from V and 5 bases from J; bases unmatched to any gene: 25. The CDR3 sequence: CASNRPRIAGGPVIGNNEQFF. In DNA form, the CDR3 reads TGCGCCAGCAACCGCCCCCGTATAGCGGGAGGGCCGGTTATTGGGAACAATGAGCAGTTCTTC. Combining the CDR3 with reference TRBV5-1 and TRBJ2-1 gives the whole variable domain KAGVTQTPRYLIKTRGQQVTLSCSPISGHRSVSWYQQTPGQGLQFLFEYFSETQRNKGNFPGRFSGRQFSNSRSEMNVSTLELGDSALYLCASNRPRIAGGPVIGNNEQFFGPGTRLTVL.